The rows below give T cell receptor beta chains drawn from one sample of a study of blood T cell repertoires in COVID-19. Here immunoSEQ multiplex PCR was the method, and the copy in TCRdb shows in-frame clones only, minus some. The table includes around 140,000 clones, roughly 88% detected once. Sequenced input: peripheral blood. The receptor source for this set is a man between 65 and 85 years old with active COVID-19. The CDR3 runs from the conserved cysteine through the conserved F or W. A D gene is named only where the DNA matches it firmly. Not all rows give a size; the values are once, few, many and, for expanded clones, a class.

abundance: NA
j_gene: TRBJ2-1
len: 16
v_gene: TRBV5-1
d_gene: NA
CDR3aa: CASSLTTSVSYNEQFF
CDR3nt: TGCGCCAGCAGCTTGACGACTAGTGTGTCCTACAATGAGCAGTTCTTC

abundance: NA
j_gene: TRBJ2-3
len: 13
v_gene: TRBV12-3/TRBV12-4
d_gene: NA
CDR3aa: CASSLGTPDTQYF
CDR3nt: TGTGCCAGCAGTCTTGGGACTCCAGATACGCAGTATTTT

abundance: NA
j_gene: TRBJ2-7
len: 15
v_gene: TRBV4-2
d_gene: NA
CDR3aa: CASSQERERSYEQYF
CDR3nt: TGTGCCAGCAGCCAAGAACGGGAGAGATCCTACGAGCAGTACTTC

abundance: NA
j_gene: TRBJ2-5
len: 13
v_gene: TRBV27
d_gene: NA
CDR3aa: CASSRLAQETQYF
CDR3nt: TGTGCCAGCAGCCGCCTAGCCCAAGAGACCCAGTACTTC

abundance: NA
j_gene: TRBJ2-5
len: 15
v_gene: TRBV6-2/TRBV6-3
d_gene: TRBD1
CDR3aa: CASSRGTGFQETQYF
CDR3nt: TGTGCCAGCAGTCGAGGGACAGGCTTCCAAGAGACCCAGTACTTC

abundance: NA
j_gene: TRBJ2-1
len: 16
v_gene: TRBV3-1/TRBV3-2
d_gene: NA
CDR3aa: CASSPPRVALGGEQFF
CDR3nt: TGTGCCAGCAGCCCCCCCCGGGTAGCGCTGGGAGGTGAGCAGTTCTTC

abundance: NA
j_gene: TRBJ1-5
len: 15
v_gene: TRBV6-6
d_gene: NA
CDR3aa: CASSYGLEGNQPQHF
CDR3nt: TGTGCCAGCAGTTACGGGTTGGAGGGCAATCAGCCCCAGCATTTT

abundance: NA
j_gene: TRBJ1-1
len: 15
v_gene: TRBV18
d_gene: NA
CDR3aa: CASSLSGTKNTEAFF
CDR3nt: TGTGCCAGCTCACTTTCGGGAACCAAAAACACTGAAGCTTTCTTT

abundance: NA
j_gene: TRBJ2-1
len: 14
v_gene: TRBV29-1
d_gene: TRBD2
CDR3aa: CSVSLGGTYNEQFF
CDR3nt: TGCAGCGTTTCCTTGGGAGGGACCTACAATGAGCAGTTCTTC

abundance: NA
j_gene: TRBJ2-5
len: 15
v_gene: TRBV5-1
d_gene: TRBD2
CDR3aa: CASSRRAGGEETQYF
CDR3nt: TGCGCCAGCAGCCGTAGGGCGGGAGGGGAAGAGACCCAGTACTTC

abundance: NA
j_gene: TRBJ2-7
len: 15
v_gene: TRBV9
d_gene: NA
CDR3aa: CASSVGGSGSYEQYF
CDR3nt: TGTGCCAGCAGCGTAGGGGGTAGCGGCTCCTACGAGCAGTACTTC

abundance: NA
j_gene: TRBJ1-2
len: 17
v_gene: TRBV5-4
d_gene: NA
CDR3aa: CASSQGTSPRFNYGYTF
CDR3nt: TGTGCCAGCAGCCAAGGGACATCCCCCCGATTCAACTATGGCTACACCTTC

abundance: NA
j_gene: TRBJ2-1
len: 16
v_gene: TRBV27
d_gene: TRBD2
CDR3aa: CASSPLLAGLYNEQFF
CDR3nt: TGTGCCAGCAGTCCGCTACTAGCGGGACTTTACAATGAGCAGTTCTTC

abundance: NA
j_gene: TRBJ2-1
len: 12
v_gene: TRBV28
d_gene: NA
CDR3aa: CASSQGAYEQFF
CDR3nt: TGTGCCAGCAGCCAAGGGGCCTATGAGCAGTTCTTC

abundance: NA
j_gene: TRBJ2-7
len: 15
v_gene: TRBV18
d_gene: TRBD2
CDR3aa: CASSPSREGSYEQYF
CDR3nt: TGTGCCAGCTCACCATCGCGGGAGGGCTCCTACGAGCAGTACTTC

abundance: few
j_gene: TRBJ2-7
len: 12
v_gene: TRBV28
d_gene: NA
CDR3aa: CASSLSGYEQYF
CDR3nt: TGTGCCAGCAGTTTATCAGGGTACGAGCAGTACTTC

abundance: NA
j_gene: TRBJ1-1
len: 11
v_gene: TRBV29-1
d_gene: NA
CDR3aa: CSVREGTEAFF
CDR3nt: TGCAGCGTCCGGGAGGGCACTGAAGCTTTCTTT

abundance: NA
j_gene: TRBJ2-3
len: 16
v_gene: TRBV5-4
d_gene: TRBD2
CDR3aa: CASSFTTSGRGDTQYF
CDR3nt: TGTGCCAGCAGCTTTACGACTAGCGGGAGAGGAGATACGCAGTATTTT